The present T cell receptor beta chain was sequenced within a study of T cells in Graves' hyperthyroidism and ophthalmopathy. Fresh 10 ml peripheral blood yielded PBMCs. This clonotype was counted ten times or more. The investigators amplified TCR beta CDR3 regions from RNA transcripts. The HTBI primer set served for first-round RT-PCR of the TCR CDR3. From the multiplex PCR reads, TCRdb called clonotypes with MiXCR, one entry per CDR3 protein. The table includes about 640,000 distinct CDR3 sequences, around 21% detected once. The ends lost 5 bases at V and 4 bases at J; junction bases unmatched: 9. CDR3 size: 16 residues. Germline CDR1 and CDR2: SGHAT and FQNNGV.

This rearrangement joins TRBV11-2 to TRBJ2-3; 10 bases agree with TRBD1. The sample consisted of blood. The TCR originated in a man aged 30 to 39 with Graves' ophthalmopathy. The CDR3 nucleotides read TGTGCCAGCAGCGGGACAGGGGTTTTGAGGGCAGATACGCAGTATTTT. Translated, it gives CASSGTGVLRADTQYF.